This entry lists 24 T cell receptor beta chains sequenced from one sample in a study of Ad26.COV2.S vaccination and SARS-CoV-2 variants. The data were produced by immunoSEQ multiplex PCR, yet TCRdb's version contains in-frame clones alone and is incomplete. The profile shows 400,000 to 450,000 clones, 75% to 95% of them singletons. The treatment here: some 20 received Ad26.COV2.S at low or high dose, single or two shots; 5 received placebo; per-sample allocation not given. On day 63 after the first injection, vaccine and placebo recipients gave samples. The sample in question was peripheral blood, obtained in a trial of Ad26.COV2.S vaccine versus placebo. Receptors originate from a person aged 18 to 59 who received the Ad26.COV2.S COVID-19 vaccine or a placebo.

This clone was detected once. The chain couples TRBV7-3 to TRBJ2-5, with D possibly being TRBD1 (5 bases). Trimming removed 8 bases at V and 1 base at J, with 11 bases between. The CDR3 extends over 13 amino acids. Germline loops: CDR1 SGHTA, CDR2 FQGTGA. CDR3 amino acids: CASALGPQETQYF. CDR3 DNA: TGTGCCAGCGCTTTGGGGCCCCAAGAGACCCAGTACTTC.

V and J are TRBV7-2 and TRBJ2-3; D ambiguous. The germline CDR1 and CDR2 sequences are SGHTA and FQGNSA. The CDR3 totals 13 residues. V was pared by 5 bases and J by 6 bases, with 12 bases between. The CDR3 reads CASSPRSEDTQYF. CDR3 coding DNA: TGTGCCAGCAGCCCCAGGTCGGAGGATACGCAGTATTTT. The entire variable domain, with the rest obtained from reference TRBV7-2 and TRBJ2-3, is as follows: GAGVSQSPSNKVTEKGKDVELRCDPISGHTALYWYRQSLGQGLEFLIYFQGNSAPDKSGLPSDRFSAERTGGSVSTLTIQRTQQEDSAVYLCASSPRSEDTQYFGPGTRLTVL.

This sequence joins TRBV10-3 and TRBJ1-1; unclear D gene. Trimming shortened V by 4 bases and J by 7 bases, and 13 bases separated the two germline ends. Germline CDR1 reads ENHRY; CDR2 reads SYGVKD. CDR3 length: 13 amino acids. The CDR3 region has the DNA TGTGCCATCAGTGGGCGGGAAAGGGATGAAGCTTTCTTT. This gives the protein CAISGRERDEAFF.

The V call is TRBV5-1, the J call TRBJ2-1; 7 nucleotides align to TRBD2. V trimming: 0 bases; J trimming: 10 bases; junction bases outside the gene matches: 4. The CDR3 runs to 13 residues. From germline, CDR1 is SGHRS and CDR2 YFSETQ. The CDR3 is CASSLAERGEQFF. CDR3 bases: TGCGCCAGCAGCTTGGCCGAGCGGGGAGAGCAGTTCTTC.

The J gene is TRBJ2-1, the V gene TRBV25-1; D is perhaps TRBD2 (6 bases). The CDR3 covers 16 residues. Germline CDR1 is MGHDK and CDR2 is SYGVNS. V was trimmed by 0 bases and J by 6 bases, leaving 15 bases between them. CDR3 loop: CASSEYTGVASNEQFF. Written as DNA, the CDR3 is TGTGCCAGCAGTGAATACACGGGAGTCGCCTCCAATGAGCAGTTCTTC.

This chain joins TRBV27 and TRBJ1-4; D is unresolved. Germline V gene sequence: CDR1 MNHEY, CDR2 SMNVEV (reference sequence). Trimming pared 4 bases from V and 0 bases from J, leaving 6 bases between. The CDR3 sequence is 14 residues long. The CDR3 loop is CASSSYATNEKLFF. The CDR3 nucleotides read TGTGCCAGCAGTTCATATGCAACTAATGAAAAACTGTTTTTT.

The chain is built from TRBV23-1 and TRBJ2-7; D call uncertain. TRBV23-1 is an ORF; its function is uncertain. The CDR3 spans 12 residues. V was trimmed by 6 bases and J by 4 bases, leaving 10 bases between them. The CDR3 here is CASSSLEYEQYF. CDR3 nucleotides: TGCGCCAGCAGCTCGTTGGAATACGAGCAGTACTTC.

This chain uses TRBV7-8 with TRBJ2-7, with 7 bases that match TRBD1. Germline V CDR1 and CDR2: SGHVS, FQNEAQ. The CDR3 spans 18 residues. The V gene end was trimmed by 5 bases and the J gene end by 4 bases; junction bases not matched to a gene: 20. The CDR3 sequence: CASSPTGTVSLRAYEQYF. In DNA, the CDR3 is TGTGCCAGCAGCCCGACCGGGACAGTAAGTTTAAGGGCGTACGAGCAGTACTTC.

The rearrangement joins TRBV7-3 to TRBJ2-3; 12 bases map to TRBD2. The CDR3 has 18 residues. The ends lost 5 bases at V and 2 bases at J; junction bases unmatched: 11. Per germline, CDR1 SGHTA and CDR2 FQGTGA. The CDR3, as DNA: TGTGCCAGCAGCCCCGGACTAGCGGGATTTCCCCACACAGATACGCAGTATTTT. Translating gives CASSPGLAGFPHTDTQYF.

This chain uses TRBV19 with TRBJ2-1; D gene unclear. The CDR3 consists of 15 residues. Per germline, CDR1 LNHDA and CDR2 SQIVND (reference sequence). Between the trimmed V and J ends, which lost 10 bases and 7 bases, there was a span of 23 bases. The CDR3 is CATATRLIPFNEQFF. The CDR3 nucleotides read TGTGCCACCGCCACAAGGCTCATCCCCTTTAATGAGCAGTTCTTC.

The V call is TRBV7-6, the J call TRBJ1-1; D is perhaps TRBD1 (5 bases). CDR3 size: 13 residues. V lost 1 base and J 11 bases, leaving 14 bases between the germline ends. Germline assignment: CDR1 SGHVS and CDR2 FNYEAQ. The CDR3 nucleotides are TGTGCCAGCAGCTTAGGGCAGGCGGGGGAGGCTTTCTTT. Translated, it gives CASSLGQAGEAFF.

The rearrangement uses TRBV3-1 (or the pseudogene TRBV3-2) and TRBJ2-7; D gene ambiguous. Germline CDR1 and CDR2: LGHDT and YNNKEL (reference sequence). The length of the CDR3 is 14 residues. V lost 2 bases to trimming and J lost 3 bases, with 11 bases between them. CDR3 nucleotide sequence: TGTGCCAGCAGCCAACTTCTCGGGCGCTACGAGCAGTACTTC. Its protein product is CASSQLLGRYEQYF.

CDR3 in DNA: TGTGCCAGCAGCCAAGGAAGACTCTATGGCTACACCTTC. This codes for CASSQGRLYGYTF. The chain joins TRBV14 to TRBJ1-2; D not certain. Between the trimmed V and J ends, which lost 1 base and 4 bases, there was a span of 7 bases. This CDR3 spans 13 amino acids. CDR1 is SGHDN, CDR2 FVKESK, per germline.

The rearrangement joins TRBV9 to TRBJ2-3; D unclear. V was trimmed by 0 bases and J by 5 bases, leaving 7 bases between them. This CDR3 contains 13 residues. Germline CDR1 SGDLS, CDR2 YYNGEE. DNA of the CDR3: TGTGCCAGCAGCGTAGAGTTCAGAGATACGCAGTATTTT. Translating it yields CASSVEFRDTQYF.

The rearrangement joins TRBV29-1 to TRBJ1-2; D call uncertain. Between the trimmed V and J ends, which lost 4 bases and 5 bases, there was a span of 8 bases. CDR3 length: 11 amino acids. The V gene's germline CDR1 is SQVTM and CDR2 ANQGSEA. CDR3 loop: CSVGLSYGYTF. The CDR3 nucleotides are TGCAGCGTTGGCCTCTCTTATGGCTACACCTTC.

This clone has only a few counts. The rearrangement joins TRBV2 to TRBJ1-1, with TRBD1 matching over 11 bases. This CDR3 has 13 residues. The germline V gene has CDR1 SNHLY and CDR2 FYNNEI. With 6 bases clipped from V and 6 bases from J, the junction kept 3 bases outside the gene matches. The CDR3 reads CASRDRGQAEAFF. DNA of the CDR3: TGTGCCAGCAGGGACAGGGGGCAGGCTGAAGCTTTCTTT.

DNA of the CDR3: TGTGCCAGCAGCCTAAGGGTTCCGAGTGGGCGGGCAACTAATGAAAAACTGTTTTTT. Protein product: CASSLRVPSGRATNEKLFF. This chain uses TRBV4-2 with TRBJ1-4; D is ambiguous. The CDR3 extends over 19 amino acids. Looked up from germline, CDR1 is LGHNA and CDR2 is YNFKEQ. V was cut by 4 bases and J by 0 bases, with 21 bases left in between.

The V call is TRBV9, the J call TRBJ1-1, with D unclear. From germline, CDR1 is SGDLS and CDR2 YYNGEE. This CDR3 region has 13 residues. Trimming took 6 bases from V and 1 from J, leaving 10 bases between them. This CDR3 reads CASKRGWNTEAFF. Written as DNA, the CDR3 is TGTGCCAGCAAGCGGGGTTGGAACACTGAAGCTTTCTTT.

The V call is TRBV4-1, the J call TRBJ2-7; 11 positions match TRBD2. The CDR3 is 15 amino acids. The ends lost 4 bases at V and 3 bases at J; junction bases unmatched: 5. CDR1 and CDR2 from the germline V gene are MGHRA and YSYEKL. CDR3 loop: CASSPSLAGGYEQYF. Here the CDR3 DNA reads TGCGCCAGCAGCCCCTCTCTAGCGGGGGGCTACGAGCAGTACTTC.

Only a few counts were recorded for this clone. The chain joins TRBV7-2 to TRBJ1-4, with D unresolved. Trimming took off 4 bases at V and 7 bases at J, with 16 bases between the two ends. Germline-derived CDR1 and CDR2 are SGHTA and FQGNSA. This CDR3 region has 15 residues. CDR3 DNA: TGTGCCAGCAGCTCGGCCCCCGGCTTTGCTGAAAAACTGTTTTTT. This sequence encodes CASSSAPGFAEKLFF.

This chain connects TRBV5-1 to TRBJ2-5; D might be TRBD2 (6 bases). The germline V gene has CDR1 SGHRS and CDR2 YFSETQ. Trimming removed 4 bases at V and 2 bases at J, with 27 bases between. The CDR3 is 19 amino acids. CDR3 sequence: CASSPVFGGVPWGQETQYF. In DNA form, the CDR3 reads TGCGCCAGCAGCCCGGTCTTCGGCGGGGTCCCTTGGGGGCAAGAGACCCAGTACTTC.

Comments on this clone: Compared with germline, one end of the junction differs, possibly owing to a read error. The genes are TRBV7-7 and TRBJ1-4; TRBD1 agrees at 8 bases. The CDR3 sequence is 17 residues long. Germline-derived CDR1 and CDR2 are SSHAT and FNYEAQ (reference sequence). CDR3 nucleotide sequence: TGTGCTAGCAGCTTAGCCGAGACAGGGGCGGGGTATGAAAAACTGTTTTTT. It yields the protein CASSLAETGAGYEKLFF.

The chain employs TRBV24-1 and TRBJ1-5, with TRBD1 as a possible D gene (6 bases). The V gene's germline CDR1 is KGHDR and CDR2 SFDVKD. This CDR3 comprises 20 residues. The V end lost 3 bases, the J end lost 0 bases, and 23 bases lay between the germline ends. This CDR3 is CATSDPSPMTGDYSNQPQHF. CDR3 bases: TGTGCCACCAGTGATCCTTCCCCCATGACAGGTGACTATAGCAATCAGCCCCAGCATTTT.

The V call is TRBV5-6, the J call TRBJ2-1, with 9 bases fitting TRBD2. V lost 0 bases to trimming and J lost 4 bases; unmatched junction nucleotides: 2. The CDR3 contains 15 residues. Germline V gene lookup returns CDR1 SGHDT and CDR2 YYEEEE. CDR3 loop: CASSLGLAGYNEQFF. The CDR3 DNA reads as TGTGCCAGCAGCTTGGGGCTAGCGGGATACAATGAGCAGTTCTTC.